What follows are 28 T cell receptor beta chains derived from one specimen sequenced in a study of blood T cell repertoires in COVID-19. Measured with immunoSEQ multiplex PCR; TCRdb has only the in-frame clones, and not every one. The repertoire includes about 140,000 clones, around 79% of them detected once, and about 3.2% sits in the top ten. Specimen: PBMCs or T cells enriched from blood (not recorded which). These receptor sequences come from a woman aged 45-60 years who had recovered from COVID-19.

This clone was counted between two and nine times. The gene calls are TRBV12-3 or TRBV12-4 and TRBJ2-3; D gene ambiguous. The CDR3 loop spans 11 amino acids. The V and J ends lost 6 bases and 3 bases respectively, with 4 bases between them. This chain's CDR3 is CASSKTDTQYF. The CDR3 nucleotides are TGTGCCAGCAGCAAAACAGATACGCAGTATTTT.

This clone was seen only a few times. This sequence joins TRBV29-1 and TRBJ1-5; no firm D call. CDR1 is SQVTM and CDR2 is ANQGSEA in the germline V gene. Trimming took 6 bases from V and 5 from J, leaving 17 bases between them. The CDR3 runs to 14 residues. The DNA of the CDR3 is TGCAGCGTCAGAGAGGGCTGGTCTGATCAGCCCCAGCATTTT. This sequence encodes CSVREGWSDQPQHF.

There are a few counts of this clone. The chain links TRBV19 to TRBJ1-3; 8 bases map to TRBD1. V trimming: 4 bases; J trimming: 2 bases; junction bases outside the gene matches: 4. Germline CDR1 reads LNHDA; CDR2 reads SQIVND (reference sequence). CDR3 length: 15 amino acids. CDR3 residues: CASSTQTGAGNTIYF. The CDR3 nucleotides are TGTGCCAGTAGTACGCAGACAGGGGCTGGAAACACCATATATTTT.

The gene calls are TRBV13 and TRBJ1-6, with D perhaps matching TRBD1 (6 bases). The CDR3 has 17 residues. Germline V gives CDR1 PRHDT, CDR2 FYEKMQ (reference sequence). With 5 bases removed from V and 5 bases from J, the gap between germline ends came to 19 bases. The CDR3 DNA sequence: TGTGCCAGCAGCCGCAGGCGGCGGGGGGCGGATAATTCACCCCTCCACTTT. This translates into CASSRRRRGADNSPLHF. The full variable domain, rest sourced from reference TRBV13 and TRBJ1-6, is AAGVIQSPRHLIKEKRETATLKCYPIPRHDTVYWYQQGPGQDPQFLISFYEKMQSDKGSIPDRFSAQQFSDYHSELNMSSLELGDSALYFCASSRRRRGADNSPLHFGNGTRLTVT.

This clone was found a few times. J is TRBJ2-1 and V is TRBV11-2; 8 bases are shared with TRBD2. From germline, CDR1 is SGHAT and CDR2 FQNNGV. The V gene end was trimmed by 5 bases and the J gene end by 5 bases; junction bases not matched to a gene: 14. The CDR3 loop spans 17 amino acids. The CDR3 nucleotides read TGTGCCAGCAGCCCACCCCGGGCACTAGCGGATCACAATGAGCAGTTCTTC. It translates to CASSPPRALADHNEQFF.

V is TRBV24-1 and J is TRBJ2-3, with D possibly matching TRBD2 (5 bases). This CDR3 is 14 amino acids long. Trimming cost V 5 bases and J 3 bases, with 11 bases left between them. CDR1 and CDR2 (germline): KGHDR, SFDVKD. CDR3 DNA sequence: TGTGCCACCAGTGGAGCTCTAGCTACAGATACGCAGTATTTT. This sequence encodes CATSGALATDTQYF.

This clone showed up just once. The genes are TRBV27 and TRBJ2-1; the D is unclear. Germline CDR1 and CDR2: MNHEY and SMNVEV (reference sequence). The CDR3 consists of 16 residues. Trimming stripped 8 bases from V and 0 bases from J, with 17 bases between. This CDR3 is CASHPWAPSSYNEQFF. CDR3 coding DNA: TGTGCCAGCCACCCGTGGGCGCCCAGCTCCTACAATGAGCAGTTCTTC.

This clone came up a few times. This CDR3 is also generated by other DNA sequences in the sample. V and J are TRBV7-9 and TRBJ1-5; weak D call: TRBD1 (6 bases). CDR1 is SEHNR, CDR2 FQNEAQ, per germline (reference sequence). V lost 2 bases and J lost 5, with 7 bases in between. This CDR3 has 13 amino acids. DNA for the CDR3: TGTGCCAGCAGCTTAAACAGGGATCAGCCCCAGCATTTT. The encoded protein is CASSLNRDQPQHF.

The chain links TRBV30 to TRBJ1-3; D is perhaps TRBD1 (6 bases). The V end was cut by 3 bases, the J end by 4 bases, with 13 bases between. This CDR3 contains 14 residues. CDR1 and CDR2 (germline): GTSNPN, SVGIG (reference sequence). The CDR3 sequence: CAWSPYRAGNTIYF. CDR3 nucleotides: TGTGCCTGGAGCCCCTACAGGGCCGGAAACACCATATATTTT.

The rearrangement links TRBV4-2 to TRBJ2-1, with 14 bases lining up with TRBD2. The germline V gene encodes CDR1 LGHNA and CDR2 YNFKEQ. V lost 5 bases, J lost 6 bases, and 18 bases stayed unmatched. The CDR3 has 20 amino acids. CDR3 residues: CASSEVMGTSGRIPLNEQFF. The CDR3 DNA is TGTGCCAGCAGCGAAGTAATGGGGACTAGCGGGAGAATCCCTCTCAATGAGCAGTTCTTC.

The V and J genes are TRBV6-5 and TRBJ2-5, with D possibly matching TRBD2 (7 bases). The germline gives CDR1 MNHEY, CDR2 SVGAGI. The CDR3 loop spans 14 amino acids. Trimming shortened V by 5 bases and J by 5 bases, and 15 bases separated the two germline ends. The CDR3 DNA reads as TGTGCCAGCAGTCTTAGCGGGCAGGGGGAGACCCAGTACTTC. Its translation: CASSLSGQGETQYF.

The chain links TRBV10-3 to TRBJ2-1; 9 bases align to TRBD2. The CDR3 covers 13 residues. Germline lookup yields CDR1 ENHRY and CDR2 SYGVKD. Unmatched junction bases numbered 6, after V lost 11 bases and J lost 4 bases. For the CDR3, the DNA is TGTGCCGTCCTAGCGGGACCTTACAATGAGCAGTTCTTC. Its protein is CAVLAGPYNEQFF.

V is TRBV14 and J is TRBJ2-1; no definite D call. This CDR3 is 17 amino acids long. Trimming left V 5 bases short and J 4 bases short, with 21 bases between. Germline V gives CDR1 SGHDN, CDR2 FVKESK. The CDR3 coding sequence is TGTGCCAGCAGCTTTCAAGGTATAGTTCTCGGGTACAATGAGCAGTTCTTC. It yields the protein CASSFQGIVLGYNEQFF.

CDR3 in amino acids: CASSPSGRHYEQYF. In DNA form, the CDR3 reads TGTGCCAGCAGCCCGAGCGGGCGGCACTACGAGCAGTACTTC. The chain carries TRBV7-2 and TRBJ2-7, with D possibly matching TRBD2 (6 bases). CDR3 length: 14 residues. Germline assignment: CDR1 SGHTA and CDR2 FQGNSA. V lost 5 bases to trimming and J lost 3 bases, with 14 bases between them.

The chain combines TRBV2 with TRBJ2-3; TRBD1 matches at 8 bases. CDR1 and CDR2 from the germline V gene are SNHLY and FYNNEI. The CDR3 runs 14 residues. V was clipped by 10 bases and J by 5 bases; unmatched bases: 11. Here the CDR3 DNA reads TGTGCCACAAGCAGGGCAGGGGGCAGAGATACGCAGTATTTT. It yields the protein CATSRAGGRDTQYF.

This clone has only a few counts. Because the CDR3's place on the DNA is in doubt, the DNA is left out and the CDR3 is given as listed by TCRdb. This rearrangement joins TRBV12-1 to TRBJ2-7; TRBD1, as called in the table, went unchecked against the DNA. TRBV12-1 is shown as a pseudogene. The CDR3 is 16 amino acids in total, end residues counted. CDR3 protein: CASSFGAGTGGYEQYF.

This rearrangement joins TRBV3-1 (or the pseudogene TRBV3-2) to TRBJ1-5; tentative D call: TRBD1 (6 bases). The CDR3 has 15 amino acids. Trimming removed 2 bases at V and 3 bases at J, with 11 bases between. The germline gives CDR1 LGHDT, CDR2 YNNKEL (reference sequence). In DNA form, the CDR3 reads TGTGCCAGCAGCCAACAAGGACAGTTCAATCAGCCCCAGCATTTT. Translated: CASSQQGQFNQPQHF.

The genes are TRBV7-9 and TRBJ2-7; 7 bases align to TRBD2. J gave up 3 bases and V 1 base, and 9 bases lay outside the gene matches. The CDR3 covers 16 residues. Germline V lookup: CDR1 SEHNR, CDR2 FQNEAQ (reference sequence). CDR3: CASSLGVGRGVYEQYF. Here the CDR3 DNA reads TGTGCCAGCAGCTTAGGGGTTGGGAGGGGAGTCTACGAGCAGTACTTC.

The chain uses TRBV9 and TRBJ2-7, with D possibly TRBD1 on 8 matching bases. The CDR3 covers 16 residues. V gave up 4 bases and J gave up 2 bases, with 19 bases separating them. Germline CDR1 and CDR2: SGDLS and YYNGEE. As DNA, the CDR3 is TGTGCCAGCAGCTCTCACGACAGGGGAGGGACCTACGAGCAGTACTTC. Translation: CASSSHDRGGTYEQYF.

The chain combines TRBV13 with TRBJ2-5; a possible D gene is TRBD2 (6 bases). The V end was cut by 5 bases, the J end by 7 bases, with 20 bases between. CDR1 and CDR2 from the germline V gene are PRHDT and FYEKMQ (reference sequence). This CDR3 is 15 amino acids long. CDR3 sequence (DNA): TGTGCCAGCAGCCAATCATTCCGACTGGGGGGGACCCAGTACTTC. Encoded protein: CASSQSFRLGGTQYF.

This clone was found a few times. This sequence joins TRBV11-2 and TRBJ2-4; D perhaps matches TRBD2 (6 bases). CDR1 is SGHAT, CDR2 FQNNGV, per germline. Trimming pared 6 bases from V and 1 base from J, leaving 10 bases between. The CDR3 length is 14 residues. CDR3 nucleotides: TGTGCCAGCAGGCGTGGGGGGGCCAAAAACATTCAGTACTTC. Encoded protein: CASRRGGAKNIQYF.

The CDR3 bases are TGCGCCAGCAGCCAATTCCCGGGACAGGGAAATGAAAAACTGTTTTTT. Its translation is CASSQFPGQGNEKLFF. V is TRBV4-1 and J is TRBJ1-4; 9 bases are a match to TRBD1. Germline CDR1 and CDR2: MGHRA and YSYEKL. V shed 2 bases, J shed 5 bases, and the junction held 6 bases outside the gene matches. This CDR3 has 16 residues.

This clone occurred once. V and J are TRBV6-5 and TRBJ1-1; D is unclear. Looked up from germline, CDR1 is MNHEY and CDR2 is SVGAGI. V lost 4 bases, J lost 6 bases, and 12 bases lay in between. CDR3 length: 13 amino acids. This CDR3 reads CASSSSVGAEAFF. The DNA of the CDR3 is TGTGCCAGCAGTTCTTCAGTCGGGGCTGAAGCTTTCTTT.

This chain uses TRBV29-1 with TRBJ1-1; unclear D gene. Between the trimmed V and J ends, which lost 6 bases and 3 bases, there was a span of 14 bases. The CDR3 consists of 13 residues. CDR1 and CDR2 from the germline V gene are SQVTM and ANQGSEA. This chain's CDR3 is CSVRSGRDTEAFF. The CDR3 DNA follows: TGCAGCGTCCGATCGGGAAGGGACACTGAAGCTTTCTTT.

The chain links TRBV27 to TRBJ1-2; tentatively, D is TRBD1 (5 bases). Germline assignment: CDR1 MNHEY and CDR2 SMNVEV (reference sequence). With 3 bases removed from V and 6 bases from J, the gap between germline ends came to 14 bases. The CDR3 extends over 14 amino acids. DNA for the CDR3: TGTGCCAGCAGTTTGCGGCCAGGGTCGGATGGCTACACCTTC. It encodes CASSLRPGSDGYTF.

The chain has TRBV4-1 and TRBJ2-1; 12 bases line up with TRBD2. V lost 0 bases and J lost 2; bases outside the gene matches: 14. Germline loops: CDR1 MGHRA, CDR2 YSYEKL. The length of the CDR3 is 21 residues. The CDR3 DNA reads as TGCGCCAGCAGCCAAGATTTCTGGCTAGCGGGAGGGGGGATAACCTACAATGAGCAGTTCTTC. Translation: CASSQDFWLAGGGITYNEQFF.

This chain joins TRBV6-5 and TRBJ1-2; TRBD1 aligns across 9 bases. There are 15 residues in the CDR3. V was clipped by 7 bases and J by 5 bases; unmatched bases: 11. Germline lookup yields CDR1 MNHEY and CDR2 SVGAGI. The CDR3 loop is CASIGDREVWYGYTF. The CDR3 DNA follows: TGTGCCAGCATAGGGGACAGGGAAGTTTGGTATGGCTACACCTTC.

The V gene is TRBV11-2, the J gene TRBJ1-6; the D gene is possibly TRBD1 (6 bases). With 8 bases removed from V and 6 bases from J, the gap between germline ends came to 11 bases. Per the germline V gene, CDR1 is SGHAT and CDR2 is FQNNGV. The CDR3 has 13 amino acids. The CDR3 region is CASGGHTNSPLHF. The CDR3 DNA reads as TGTGCCAGCGGGGGACATACTAATTCACCCCTCCACTTT.